The 24 T cell receptor beta chains reported below all come from one sample, sequenced in a study of cytotoxic CD8 clonotypes in ibrutinib-treated CLL. Generated by immunoSEQ multiplex PCR, the TCRdb table keeps only in-frame clones and is missing some. Altogether some 150,000 clones are present, 80% being singletons, with the ten largest covering roughly 7.6%. Source: PBMCs, taken after 36 months of ibrutinib treatment. Every receptor here comes from a human donor with chronic lymphocytic leukemia.

V usage is TRBV10-3 and J usage is TRBJ2-1; TRBD1 aligns across 8 bases. This CDR3 spans 14 amino acids. Germline CDR1 reads ENHRY; CDR2 reads SYGVKD. The ends lost 7 bases at V and 9 bases at J; junction bases unmatched: 11. The CDR3 region has the DNA TGTGCCATCAAACGGGGACAGGAGGGTATTGAGCAGTTCTTC. Its protein product is CAIKRGQEGIEQFF.

The rearrangement links TRBV5-1 to TRBJ1-2, with TRBD1 identical over 8 bases. V dropped 4 bases and J dropped 8; count of bases not matched to a gene: 4. The germline V gene has CDR1 SGHRS and CDR2 YFSETQ. The CDR3 loop spans 12 amino acids. The CDR3 is CASSQTGEGYTF. The DNA for the CDR3 is TGCGCCAGCAGCCAGACAGGGGAAGGCTACACCTTC.

The chain employs TRBV18 and TRBJ2-7; D is ambiguous. The CDR3 is 12 residues long. Trimming took 4 bases from V and 7 from J, leaving 11 bases between them. Germline-derived CDR1 and CDR2 are KGHSH and LQKENI. CDR3 sequence (DNA): TGTGCCAGCTCACGCAGGACCTTGGAGCAGTACTTC. Residues: CASSRRTLEQYF.

The chain's CDR3 is CASSFFARSSYNSPLHF. The CDR3, as DNA: TGTGCCAGCAGCTTTTTCGCCCGGAGCTCCTATAATTCACCCCTCCACTTT. The chain combines TRBV5-6 with TRBJ1-6; no clear D gene. In germline, CDR1 is SGHDT, CDR2 YYEEEE. The ends were cut back, 2 bases at V and 0 bases at J, with 12 bases in the middle. The CDR3 loop spans 17 amino acids.

This clone was seen only a few times. The chain links TRBV25-1 to TRBJ1-3; unclear D gene. Trimming took 10 bases from V and 5 from J, leaving 9 bases between them. The CDR3 has 11 residues. Germline V lookup: CDR1 MGHDK, CDR2 SYGVNS. The CDR3 spells CATGIRNTIYF. In DNA form, the CDR3 reads TGTGCCACGGGAATACGAAACACCATATATTTT.

The V and J genes are TRBV19 and TRBJ2-3, with D tentatively TRBD1 (5 bases). This CDR3 has 16 residues. CDR1 and CDR2 from the germline V gene are LNHDA and SQIVND (reference sequence). Between the trimmed V and J ends, which lost 6 bases and 4 bases, there was a span of 20 bases. The DNA of the CDR3 is TGTGCCAGTAGGCCCCCGGCTGGCGTAGGGGCAGATACGCAGTATTTT. It specifies CASRPPAGVGADTQYF.

The gene calls are TRBV6-1 and TRBJ1-6; a possible D gene is TRBD1 (5 bases). Between the trimmed V and J ends, which lost 2 bases and 1 base, there was a span of 6 bases. The germline CDR1 and CDR2 sequences are MNHNS and SASEGT. This CDR3 is built from 15 residues. In nucleotides, the CDR3 is TGTGCCAGCAGTGAAAGGGGATCCTATAATTCACCCCTCCACTTT. It codes for CASSERGSYNSPLHF.

This rearrangement joins TRBV29-1 to TRBJ1-1, with a possible D match to TRBD1 (5 bases). The CDR3 has 12 amino acids. The germline V gene encodes CDR1 SQVTM and CDR2 ANQGSEA. V lost 3 bases and J 5 bases, leaving 10 bases between the germline ends. This CDR3 is CSVDRGRTEAFF. Here the CDR3 DNA reads TGCAGCGTTGATCGGGGCAGAACTGAAGCTTTCTTT.

The genes are TRBV18 and TRBJ2-2, with D possibly being TRBD2 (6 bases). Trimming pared 4 bases from V and 0 bases from J, leaving 9 bases between. This CDR3 has 15 residues. CDR1 KGHSH and CDR2 LQKENI come from the germline V gene. The CDR3 bases are TGTGCCAGCTCACAGCGGGCGACGAACACCGGGGAGCTGTTTTTT. Encoded protein: CASSQRATNTGELFF.

The gene calls are TRBV9 and TRBJ2-3; D not resolved. CDR1 is SGDLS and CDR2 is YYNGEE in the germline V gene. The CDR3 consists of 15 residues. V was trimmed by 0 bases and J by 0 bases, leaving 8 bases between them. The CDR3 sequence: CASSVGLTSTDTQYF. The CDR3, as DNA: TGTGCCAGCAGCGTAGGACTCACTAGCACAGATACGCAGTATTTT.

The rearrangement links TRBV6-6 to TRBJ1-2; TRBD1 aligns across 8 bases. The junction had 7 bases not matched to a gene; V was cut back by 4 bases and J by 3 bases. Germline V gene sequence: CDR1 MNHNY, CDR2 SVGAGI (reference sequence). This CDR3 contains 15 residues. CDR3 sequence (DNA): TGTGCCAGCAGTTCACAGGGGGTTGAGGACTATGGCTACACCTTC. This translates into CASSSQGVEDYGYTF.

This clone was seen more than once but under ten times. This rearrangement joins TRBV7-2 to TRBJ2-3, with a possible D match to TRBD2 (6 bases). The germline V and J ends were trimmed by 1 base and 3 bases, with 8 bases remaining between them. Germline V gene data show CDR1 as SGHTA and CDR2 as FQGNSA. This CDR3 comprises 14 residues. CDR3 loop: CASSLDGGTDTQYF. The CDR3 nucleotides are TGTGCCAGCAGCTTAGACGGAGGGACAGATACGCAGTATTTT.

The chain is built from TRBV28 and TRBJ1-1, with D hard to call. The CDR3 is made up of 12 amino acids. The V gene's germline CDR1 is MDHEN and CDR2 SYDVKM. Trimming pared 3 bases from V and 6 bases from J, leaving 8 bases between. The DNA for the CDR3 is TGTGCCAGCAGTTTCCGGAGGGCTGAAGCTTTCTTT. Amino acids: CASSFRRAEAFF.

This chain connects TRBV6-5 to TRBJ2-5; tentatively, D is TRBD2 (6 bases). The CDR3 is 15 amino acids. The V gene lost 0 bases and the J gene lost 3 bases, with 11 bases spanning the gap. CDR1 MNHEY and CDR2 SVGAGI come from the germline V gene. CDR3 in amino acids: CASSYSGRTEETQYF. CDR3 DNA sequence: TGTGCCAGCAGTTACTCAGGGAGGACTGAAGAGACCCAGTACTTC.

This clone has a single count. This chain joins TRBV18 and TRBJ1-2, with 7 bases identical to TRBD1. Trimming took 2 bases from V and 4 from J; bases not matched to a gene: 4. The germline V gene encodes CDR1 KGHSH and CDR2 LQKENI. The CDR3 consists of 14 residues. The CDR3 loop reads CASSPGQGGYGYTF. The CDR3 region has the DNA TGTGCCAGCTCACCAGGGCAGGGGGGCTATGGCTACACCTTC.

The chain uses TRBV30 and TRBJ2-5; 10 bases map to TRBD2. The germline V gene has CDR1 GTSNPN and CDR2 SVGIG (reference sequence). The junction had 4 bases not matched to a gene; V was cut back by 2 bases and J by 7 bases. There are 13 residues in the CDR3. The CDR3 reads CAWSPSGSGTQYF. The CDR3 DNA is TGTGCCTGGAGTCCTAGCGGGAGCGGGACCCAGTACTTC.

The rearrangement joins TRBV5-6 to TRBJ2-7, with a tentative D call TRBD1 (7 bases). The CDR3 covers 17 residues. Germline loops: CDR1 SGHDT, CDR2 YYEEEE. V lost 0 bases, J lost 3 bases, and 19 bases lay in between. Written as DNA, the CDR3 is TGTGCCAGCAGCTTGGATTGGAGGGGGCGAAGGGACTACGAGCAGTACTTC. Protein product: CASSLDWRGRRDYEQYF.

The rearrangement links TRBV30 to TRBJ2-6; possibly TRBD1 for D (5 bases). CDR1 GTSNPN and CDR2 SVGIG come from the germline V gene (reference sequence). V was pared by 2 bases and J by 4 bases, with 6 bases between. This CDR3 comprises 13 residues. CDR3: CAWSSGGANVLTF. The CDR3 region has the DNA TGTGCCTGGAGTTCAGGGGGGGCCAACGTCCTGACTTTC.

The V call is TRBV30, the J call TRBJ2-3; no reliable D call. The CDR3 spans 12 residues. CDR1 is GTSNPN, CDR2 SVGIG, per germline (reference sequence). V was shortened by 1 base and J by 2 bases, with 4 bases between the two germline ends. The DNA for the CDR3 is TGTGCCTGGAGTGCAAACACAGATACGCAGTATTTT. This translates into CAWSANTDTQYF. The variable domain in full, completed from reference TRBV30 and TRBJ2-3, reads SQTIHQWPATLVQPVGSPLSLECTVEGTSNPNLYWYRQAAGRGLQLLFYSVGIGQISSEVPQNLSASRPQDRQFILSSKKLLLSDSGFYLCAWSANTDTQYFGPGTRLTVL.

V and J are TRBV19 and TRBJ2-6; D is uncertain. Germline loops: CDR1 LNHDA, CDR2 SQIVND (reference sequence). The CDR3 loop spans 14 amino acids. V lost 10 bases and J lost 2, with 12 bases in between. CDR3 region: CATPSFPGANVLTF. The CDR3 nucleotides read TGTGCCACCCCTTCATTCCCTGGGGCCAACGTCCTGACTTTC.

This chain links TRBV5-1 with TRBJ1-4; the match to TRBD1 covers 7 bases. Germline loops: CDR1 SGHRS, CDR2 YFSETQ. V lost 1 base to trimming and J lost 8 bases; unmatched junction nucleotides: 5. CDR3 length: 14 residues. In DNA, the CDR3 is TGCGCCAGCAGCTTGCAGGGGGTACGGGAAAAACTGTTTTTT. Protein product: CASSLQGVREKLFF.

The chain has TRBV2 and TRBJ2-7, with 9 positions matching TRBD1. Germline V gene data show CDR1 as SNHLY and CDR2 as FYNNEI. The CDR3 loop spans 13 amino acids. V lost 11 bases, J lost 6 bases, and 11 bases stayed unmatched. CDR3: CAAQGTGLSEQYF. The CDR3 DNA is TGTGCCGCCCAGGGGACAGGGCTTTCCGAGCAGTACTTC.

This chain joins TRBV5-6 and TRBJ1-2, with 10 bases matching TRBD1. Germline V lookup: CDR1 SGHDT, CDR2 YYEEEE. J lost 5 bases, V lost 4 bases, and 11 bases had no gene match. CDR3 length: 16 amino acids. CDR3 residues: CASSKDRGADLYGYTF. CDR3 bases: TGTGCCAGCAGCAAGGACAGGGGGGCGGACTTATATGGCTACACCTTC.

This chain uses TRBV5-6 with TRBJ1-3, with D possibly being TRBD1 (5 bases). The CDR3 runs 13 residues. Germline values: CDR1 SGHDT, CDR2 YYEEEE. V shed 0 bases and J shed 8 bases, with 9 bases lying between them. The DNA for the CDR3 is TGTGCCAGCAGCTTGGCAGGGAGTGACACCATATATTTT. It translates to CASSLAGSDTIYF.